These 13 T cell receptor beta chains originate from one sample sequenced in a study of T cell responses to AZD1222 COVID-19 vaccine. The table came from immunoSEQ multiplex PCR; TCRdb's copy has only in-frame clones and leaves some out. The data hold roughly 120,000 clones, with around 94% observed a single time. Sequenced material: peripheral blood, taken on day 0 of AZD1222 vaccination. These receptors all come from an adult in good health.

The V and J genes are TRBV5-4 and TRBJ2-7, with 9 positions matching TRBD2. V shed 0 bases and J 7 bases; nucleotides not matched to a gene: 2. Germline lookup yields CDR1 SGHNT and CDR2 YYREEE (reference sequence). The CDR3 totals 13 residues. The CDR3 spells CASSLDAGGEQYF. The CDR3 coding sequence is TGTGCCAGCAGCTTGGATGCGGGAGGGGAGCAGTACTTC.

This chain connects TRBV7-9 to TRBJ2-7, with D hard to call. Germline V gene data show CDR1 as SEHNR and CDR2 as FQNEAQ (reference sequence). This CDR3 has 12 residues. Trimming cost V 5 bases and J 3 bases, with 8 bases left between them. This CDR3 reads CASSGTVYEQYF. For the CDR3, the DNA is TGTGCCAGCAGCGGAACGGTCTACGAGCAGTACTTC.

The CDR3 reads CASSKPPISGNTIYF. In DNA form, the CDR3 reads TGTGCCAGCAGCAAACCCCCAATCTCTGGAAACACCATATATTTT. V and J are TRBV21-1 and TRBJ1-3; the D call TRBD1 from the table was never checked on the DNA. TRBV21-1 is annotated as a pseudogene. The CDR3 runs 15 residues.

The chain carries TRBV14 and TRBJ1-1; TRBD1 is a possible D gene (5 bases). Germline CDR1 is SGHDN and CDR2 is FVKESK. With 8 bases removed from V and 1 base from J, the gap between germline ends came to 17 bases. This CDR3 has 15 amino acids. The CDR3 spells CASSLGGVGNTEAFF. CDR3 DNA sequence: TGTGCCAGCTCCCTGGGAGGGGTTGGGAACACTGAAGCTTTCTTT. Together with reference TRBV14 and TRBJ1-1, the CDR3 gives the full variable domain: EAGVTQFPSHSVIEKGQTVTLRCDPISGHDNLYWYRRVMGKEIKFLLHFVKESKQDESGMPNNRFLAERTGGTYSTLKVQPAELEDSGVYFCASSLGGVGNTEAFFGQGTRLTVV.

In the case of this clone: This CDR3 is also generated by other DNA sequences in the sample. This chain links TRBV12-3 or TRBV12-4 with TRBJ1-1, with 7 positions matching TRBD1. V shed 6 bases and J 7 bases; nucleotides not matched to a gene: 8. This CDR3 region has 13 residues. The DNA for the CDR3 is TGTGCCAGCAGCTCAGGGACAGCTGTTGAAGCTTTCTTT. This translates into CASSSGTAVEAFF.

The V and J genes are TRBV7-2 and TRBJ1-3; TRBD1 might be the D (6 bases). This CDR3 spans 15 amino acids. The germline V gene has CDR1 SGHTA and CDR2 FQGNSA. V gave up 1 base and J gave up 4 bases, with 11 bases separating them. This CDR3 is CASSLEAGTGNTIYF. In DNA, the CDR3 is TGTGCCAGCAGCTTAGAGGCAGGGACAGGAAACACCATATATTTT.

The chain recombines TRBV5-1 with TRBJ2-2, with TRBD1 matching over 9 bases. CDR1 is SGHRS and CDR2 is YFSETQ in the germline V gene. V gave up 2 bases and J gave up 5 bases; unmatched junction bases: 7. This CDR3 is 16 amino acids long. The CDR3 is CASSFTDRGRTGELFF. In DNA form, the CDR3 reads TGCGCCAGCAGCTTTACGGACAGGGGAAGGACCGGGGAGCTGTTTTTT.

The rearrangement uses TRBV7-2 and TRBJ1-5; a possible D gene is TRBD1 (5 bases). Trimming shortened V by 3 bases and J by 3 bases, and 9 bases separated the two germline ends. This CDR3 spans 14 amino acids. Germline V CDR1 and CDR2: SGHTA, FQGNSA. The CDR3 region is CASSFGAFNQPQHF. The CDR3 bases are TGTGCCAGCAGCTTCGGGGCCTTCAATCAGCCCCAGCATTTT.

J is TRBJ2-1 and V is TRBV23-1; D is perhaps TRBD2 (5 bases). TRBV23-1 is sorted into the ORF group, with uncertain function. This CDR3 region has 15 residues. With 4 bases removed from V and 5 bases from J, the gap between germline ends came to 15 bases. Written as DNA, the CDR3 is TGCGCCAGCAGTCCTTTGGAAAAAGCGGACAATGAGCAGTTCTTC. Amino acid sequence: CASSPLEKADNEQFF.

The chain is built from TRBV5-1 and TRBJ1-2, with TRBD1 identical over 11 bases. There are 15 residues in the CDR3. With 4 bases clipped from V and 4 bases from J, the junction kept 6 bases outside the gene matches. Germline-derived CDR1 and CDR2 are SGHRS and YFSETQ. CDR3: CASSRDRGIGYGYTF. The CDR3 nucleotides are TGCGCCAGCAGCCGGGACAGGGGGATCGGCTATGGCTACACCTTC.

The chain uses TRBV25-1 and TRBJ1-2; D is uncertain. The CDR3 has 13 amino acids. V was cut by 3 bases and J by 0 bases, with 5 bases left in between. Germline assignment: CDR1 MGHDK and CDR2 SYGVNS. Here the CDR3 reads CASSDLPNYGYTF. As DNA, the CDR3 is TGTGCCAGCAGTGACCTACCTAACTATGGCTACACCTTC.

The CDR3 DNA reads TGTGCCAGCAGCAGGACCCGTGGGACACCCTCCTACGAGCAGTACTTC. This encodes CASSRTRGTPSYEQYF. The rearrangement joins TRBV21-1 to TRBJ2-7; TRBD1, the table's D call, was not compared with the DNA. TRBV21-1 has pseudogene status. The CDR3 consists of 16 residues.

The chain links TRBV15 to TRBJ1-2; 7 bases agree with TRBD1. CDR1 and CDR2 from the germline V gene are LNHNV and YYDKDF (reference sequence). CDR3 length equals 14 residues. J gave up 5 bases and V 2 bases, and 5 bases lay outside the gene matches. CDR3 region: CATSRWGQFYGYTF. CDR3 coding DNA: TGTGCCACCAGCAGATGGGGACAGTTTTATGGCTACACCTTC.